The sequence of this T cell receptor beta chain was determined in a study of glioma-infiltrating T cells. Study-level results: Gliomas, especially low-grade, showed above-expected tissue-blood divergence; non-neoplastic patients showed below.

The iRepertoire nested amplicon-rescue multiplex PCR amplified TCR alpha and beta CDR3s from RNA. In TCRdb, the multiplex PCR reads were re-called with MiXCR into one record per CDR3 protein. The sample includes fewer than 500,000 distinct CDR3 sequences, more than 35% of them seen just once. This clonotype was counted at least ten times. Its antigen is not identified. Trimming took off 6 bases at V and 4 bases at J, with 10 bases between the two ends. CDR3 length: 13 residues. Per germline, CDR1 MNHNS and CDR2 SASEGT. Source material: glioma tissue, nonneoplastic brain tissue, or PBMCs (not recorded which). This chain links TRBV6-1 with TRBJ2-1; D may be TRBD1 (6 bases). The TCR comes from a human donor with low-grade glioma or glioblastoma, undergoing nonglioma brain surgery, or in good health (not recorded which). For the CDR3, the DNA is TGTGCCAGCAGAAACAGGGAATACAATGAGCAGTTCTTC. Translation: CASRNREYNEQFF.